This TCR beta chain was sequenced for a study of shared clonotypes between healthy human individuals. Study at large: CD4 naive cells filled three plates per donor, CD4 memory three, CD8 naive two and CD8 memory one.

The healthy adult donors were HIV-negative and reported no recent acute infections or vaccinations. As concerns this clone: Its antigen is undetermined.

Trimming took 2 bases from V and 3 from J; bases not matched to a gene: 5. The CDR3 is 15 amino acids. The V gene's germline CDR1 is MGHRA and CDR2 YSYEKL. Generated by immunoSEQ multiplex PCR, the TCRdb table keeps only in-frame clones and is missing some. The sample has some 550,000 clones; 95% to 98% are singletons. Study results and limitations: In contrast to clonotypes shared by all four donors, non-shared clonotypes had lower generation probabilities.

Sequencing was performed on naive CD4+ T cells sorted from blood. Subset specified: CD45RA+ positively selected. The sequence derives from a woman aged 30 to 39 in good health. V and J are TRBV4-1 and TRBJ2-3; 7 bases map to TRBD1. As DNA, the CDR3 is TGCGCCAGCAGCCAATTTAGGGGGCGAACAGATACGCAGTATTTT. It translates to CASSQFRGRTDTQYF.